Listed below are T cell receptor beta chains from one sample, sequenced in a study of cytomegalovirus exposure and HLA in healthy donors. Profiled with immunoSEQ multiplex PCR; TCRdb holds only in-frame clones, not every one. The repertoire consists of about 160,000 clones, with approximately 78% occurring once and the leading ten covering around 1.9%. The sequenced sample was PBMCs. The receptors shown here come from a young woman in good health and CMV-seronegative. Both conserved end residues are part of each CDR3. The order of the fields is V gene, D gene, J gene, clone size, CDR3 DNA, CDR3 protein. D genes are given only for firm matches. A row's size may be missing; if present it is once, few, many or a size class.

>TRBV18|.|TRBJ1-1|.
TGTGCCAGCTCACCGGGGGAGGGGGTCGGCACTGAAGCTTTCTTT
CASSPGEGVGTEAFF
>TRBV6-6|TRBD1|TRBJ1-2|.
TGTGCCAGCAGAAGGGGACAGGGGGATGGCTACACCTTC
CASRRGQGDGYTF
>TRBV12-5|.|TRBJ2-7|.
TGTGCTAGTGGCCGGGGAACCCTCTACGAGCAGTACTTC
CASGRGTLYEQYF
>TRBV5-5|TRBD2|TRBJ2-7|.
TGTGCCAGCAGCATAGGGACTAGCGGGGGGCAGTCCTACGAGCAGTACTTC
CASSIGTSGGQSYEQYF
>TRBV5-4|TRBD1|TRBJ1-2|.
TGTGCCAGCAGCGCTAACAGGGGAACCTATGGCTACACCTTC
CASSANRGTYGYTF
>TRBV5-1|TRBD2|TRBJ2-5|.
TGCGCCAGCAGCTTGACCGGGACTAGCGGGGACAAGGAGCAGTACTTC
CASSLTGTSGDKEQYF
>TRBV27|TRBD1|TRBJ1-2|.
TGTGCCAGCAGTCTAACAGGGGTTCATGGCTACACCTTC
CASSLTGVHGYTF
>TRBV18|.|TRBJ2-7|.
TGTGCCAGCTCTCCCCCGGGGAAGTACGAGCAGTACTTC
CASSPPGKYEQYF
>TRBV2|.|TRBJ2-5|.
TGTGCCAGCAGCGGACCCGGGGTGACCCAGTACTTC
CASSGPGVTQYF
>TRBV25-1|TRBD1|TRBJ1-1|.
TGTGCCAGCAGTGGGGACAGGGGGATCACTGAAGCTTTCTTT
CASSGDRGITEAFF
>TRBV10-3|.|TRBJ2-2|few
TGTGCCATCAGAGGGGTTAACACCGGGGAGCTGTTTTTT
CAIRGVNTGELFF
>TRBV14|TRBD1|TRBJ2-3|.
TGTGCCAGCAGCCCTGGGACAGGCACAGATACGCAGTATTTT
CASSPGTGTDTQYF
>TRBV6-1|TRBD1|TRBJ1-5|.
TGTGCCAGCAGTAAGGGACAGATTAATCAGCCCCAGCATTTT
CASSKGQINQPQHF
>TRBV6-6|TRBD1|TRBJ1-3|.
TGTGCCAGCAGTTTGGGGACAGGGGCCTCTGGAAACACCATATATTTT
CASSLGTGASGNTIYF
>TRBV7-2|.|TRBJ1-2|few
TGTGCCAGCAGCTTAGGCGGCGGGCGCCGGGGAGGGGGCTACACCTTC
CASSLGGGRRGGGYTF
>TRBV2|.|TRBJ1-1|.
TGTGCCAGCAGTGCAAATGCAGTGTATGAAGCTTTCTTT
CASSANAVYEAFF
>TRBV11-2|.|TRBJ1-2|.
TGTGCCAGCAGCCCCGGACTGGAACTCTATGGCTACACCTTC
CASSPGLELYGYTF
>TRBV21-1|.|TRBJ2-7|.
TGTGCCAGCAGCAAAGCTTTTGAGGAGCGGGAGTGTTACGAGCAGTACTTC
CASSKAFEERECYEQYF
>TRBV2|.|TRBJ1-4|.
TGTGCCAGCATATATGGGAGTGCCACAACTAATGAAAAACTGTTTTTT
CASIYGSATTNEKLFF
>TRBV6-5|.|TRBJ2-7|.
TGTGCCAGCAGTTACACCCGGGCGGGGATAAACGAGCAGTACTTC
CASSYTRAGINEQYF
>TRBV2|.|TRBJ1-4|.
TGTGCCACCGTCAGGGAGGGCATACTAAATGAAAAACTGTTTTTT
CATVREGILNEKLFF
>TRBV7-3|TRBD1|TRBJ1-3|.
TGTGCCAGCAGCTCCCACAGGGGGCCTGGAAACACCATATATTTT
CASSSHRGPGNTIYF
>TRBV30|TRBD1|TRBJ1-6|few
TGTGCCTGGAGTGTGGGACAGAATAATTCACCCCTCCACTTT
CAWSVGQNNSPLHF
>TRBV6-5|TRBD1|TRBJ2-1|.
TGTGCCAGCAGCCGGGACAGGGGGCAGTTTGGTGAGCAGTTCTTC
CASSRDRGQFGEQFF
>TRBV27|.|TRBJ1-5|.
TGTGCCAGCAGTTTCATTGCGGGGGGCGGCAATCAGCCCCAGCATTTT
CASSFIAGGGNQPQHF
>TRBV19|.|TRBJ1-1|.
TGTGCCAGTAGTATGGGAGGAGGGCCCACTGAAGCTTTCTTT
CASSMGGGPTEAFF
>TRBV5-1|.|TRBJ1-1|medium-sized
TGCGCCAGCAGCTTGTGGGGGGTCGCTGAAGCTTTCTTT
CASSLWGVAEAFF
>TRBV2|.|TRBJ2-7|.
TGTGCCAGCAGTGATGAGCGGAAATACTCCTACGAGCAGTACTTC
CASSDERKYSYEQYF